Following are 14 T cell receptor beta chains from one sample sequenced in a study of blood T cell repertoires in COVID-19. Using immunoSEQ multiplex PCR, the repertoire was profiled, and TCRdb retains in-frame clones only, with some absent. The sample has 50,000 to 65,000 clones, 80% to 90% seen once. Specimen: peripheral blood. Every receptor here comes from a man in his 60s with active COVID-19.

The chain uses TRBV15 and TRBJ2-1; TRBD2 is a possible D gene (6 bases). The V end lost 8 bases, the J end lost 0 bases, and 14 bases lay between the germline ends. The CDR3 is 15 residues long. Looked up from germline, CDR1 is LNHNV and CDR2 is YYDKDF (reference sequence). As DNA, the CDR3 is TGTGCCACCCGGGGACTCCTGAGCTCCTACAATGAGCAGTTCTTC. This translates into CATRGLLSSYNEQFF.

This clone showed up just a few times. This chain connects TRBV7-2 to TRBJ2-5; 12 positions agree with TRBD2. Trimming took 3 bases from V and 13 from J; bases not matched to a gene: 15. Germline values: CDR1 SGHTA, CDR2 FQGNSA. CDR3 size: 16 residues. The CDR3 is CASSLELAGGPRTRYF. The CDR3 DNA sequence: TGTGCCAGCAGCTTGGAACTAGCGGGAGGCCCTCGAACTCGGTACTTC.

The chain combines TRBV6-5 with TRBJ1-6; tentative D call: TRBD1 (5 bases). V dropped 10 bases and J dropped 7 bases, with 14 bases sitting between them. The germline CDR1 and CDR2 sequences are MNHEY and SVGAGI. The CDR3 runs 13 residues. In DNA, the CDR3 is TGTGCCACACAGCGGGGGGTAAATTCACCCCTCCACTTT. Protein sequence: CATQRGVNSPLHF.

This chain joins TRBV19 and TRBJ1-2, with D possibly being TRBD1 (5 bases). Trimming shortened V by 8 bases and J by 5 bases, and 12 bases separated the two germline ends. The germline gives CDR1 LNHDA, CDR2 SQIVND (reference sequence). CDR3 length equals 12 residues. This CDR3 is CASATGGYGYTF. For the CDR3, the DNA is TGTGCCAGTGCCACCGGGGGATATGGCTACACCTTC.

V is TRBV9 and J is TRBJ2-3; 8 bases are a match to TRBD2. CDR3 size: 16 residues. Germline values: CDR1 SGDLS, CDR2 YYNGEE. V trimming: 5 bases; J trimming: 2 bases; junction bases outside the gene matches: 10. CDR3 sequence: CASRPGGTKDTDTQYF. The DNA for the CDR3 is TGTGCCAGCAGACCGGGGGGGACTAAAGACACAGATACGCAGTATTTT.

In nucleotides, the CDR3 is TGCAGTGCGAGTGGGACTAGCGGGAGGGGGGAGACCCAGTACTTC. The encoded protein is CSASGTSGRGETQYF. The V call is TRBV20-1, the J call TRBJ2-5; 16 bases agree with TRBD2. The V and J ends lost 6 bases and 5 bases, in that order; junction bases with no gene match: 6. Germline V gene lookup returns CDR1 DFQATT and CDR2 SNEGSKA (reference sequence). This CDR3 is built from 15 residues.

In DNA, the CDR3 is TGTGCCAGCAGCGCGACGGGGATGTGGGGCAATCAGCCCCAGCATTTT. The encoded protein is CASSATGMWGNQPQHF. V and J are TRBV7-2 and TRBJ1-5; D is ambiguous. Trimming stripped 5 bases from V and 2 bases from J, with 16 bases between. CDR3 length: 16 residues. CDR1 SGHTA and CDR2 FQGNSA come from the germline V gene.

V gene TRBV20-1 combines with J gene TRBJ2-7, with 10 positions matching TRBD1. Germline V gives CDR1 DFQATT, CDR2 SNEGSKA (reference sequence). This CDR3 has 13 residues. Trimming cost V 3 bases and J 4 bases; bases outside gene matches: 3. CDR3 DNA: TGCAGTGCTAGTCGACAGGGGGCTTACGAGCAGTACTTC. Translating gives CSASRQGAYEQYF.

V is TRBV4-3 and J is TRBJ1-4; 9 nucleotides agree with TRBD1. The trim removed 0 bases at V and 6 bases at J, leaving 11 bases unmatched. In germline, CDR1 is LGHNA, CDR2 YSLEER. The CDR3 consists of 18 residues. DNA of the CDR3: TGCGCCAGCAGCCAAGATGGGGGGACAGGGTCAAGTTATGAAAAACTGTTTTTT. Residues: CASSQDGGTGSSYEKLFF.

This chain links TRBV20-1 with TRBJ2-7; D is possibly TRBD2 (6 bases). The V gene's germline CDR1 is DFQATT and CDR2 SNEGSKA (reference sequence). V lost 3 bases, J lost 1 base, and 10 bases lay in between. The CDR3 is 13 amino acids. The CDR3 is CSASRGTSYEQYF. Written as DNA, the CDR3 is TGCAGTGCTAGTCGGGGGACTTCCTACGAGCAGTACTTC.

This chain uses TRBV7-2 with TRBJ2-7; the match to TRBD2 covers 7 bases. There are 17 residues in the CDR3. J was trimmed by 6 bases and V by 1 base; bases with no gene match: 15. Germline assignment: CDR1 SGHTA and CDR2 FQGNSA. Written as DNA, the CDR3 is TGTGCCAGCAGCTTAGTCGGCGGGTCTGCGGGAGCGGGCGAGCAGTACTTC. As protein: CASSLVGGSAGAGEQYF.

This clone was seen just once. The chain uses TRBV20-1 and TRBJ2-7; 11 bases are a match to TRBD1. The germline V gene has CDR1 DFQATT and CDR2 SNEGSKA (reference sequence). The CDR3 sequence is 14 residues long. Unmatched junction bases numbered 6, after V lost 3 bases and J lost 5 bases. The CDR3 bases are TGCAGTGCTAGTAGGGGACAGGGGGTAGACGAGCAGTACTTC. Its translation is CSASRGQGVDEQYF.

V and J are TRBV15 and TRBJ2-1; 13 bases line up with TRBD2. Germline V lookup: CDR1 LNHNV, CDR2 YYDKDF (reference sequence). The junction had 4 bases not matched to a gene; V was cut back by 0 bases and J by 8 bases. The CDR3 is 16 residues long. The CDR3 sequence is CATSRDGGLAGYEQFF. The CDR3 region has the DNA TGTGCCACCAGCAGAGATGGGGGACTAGCGGGATATGAGCAGTTCTTC.

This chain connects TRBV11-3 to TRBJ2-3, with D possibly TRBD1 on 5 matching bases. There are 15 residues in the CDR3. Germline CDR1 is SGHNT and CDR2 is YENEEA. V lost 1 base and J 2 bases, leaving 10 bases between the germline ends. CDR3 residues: CASSLGVGDTDTQYF. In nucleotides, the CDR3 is TGTGCCAGCAGCTTAGGTGTAGGGGACACAGATACGCAGTATTTT.